The next 24 T cell receptor beta chains were all read from a single sample in a study of T cells in localized non-small cell lung cancer. Libraries were prepared by immunoSEQ multiplex PCR; TCRdb keeps only in-frame clonotypes and omits some of them. The table lists some 72,000 clones, roughly 86% of them singletons, with under 3.5% in the top ten. The sample in question was peripheral blood, obtained before any cancer treatment. These receptors originate from a man aged 35-69 years with stage I lung adenocarcinoma.

V and J are TRBV6-1 and TRBJ2-7, with TRBD2 matching over 7 bases. CDR1 and CDR2 (germline): MNHNS, SASEGT. The CDR3 is made up of 12 amino acids. J was trimmed by 6 bases and V by 3 bases; bases with no gene match: 2. As DNA, the CDR3 is TGTGCCAGCAGTGACAGGGAGGGCGAGCAGTACTTC. Translated, it gives CASSDREGEQYF.

V is TRBV4-1 and J is TRBJ2-5; D is undetermined. V was clipped by 1 base and J by 2 bases, with 8 bases between them. CDR1 and CDR2 from the germline V gene are MGHRA and YSYEKL. The CDR3 runs 14 residues. Written as DNA, the CDR3 is TGCGCCAGCAGCCAAGGCGTCAGTCAAGAGACCCAGTACTTC. It encodes CASSQGVSQETQYF.

This clone has just one count. The J gene is TRBJ2-7, the V gene TRBV6-6; D might be TRBD2 (6 bases). CDR1 and CDR2 from the germline V gene are MNHNY and SVGAGI (reference sequence). Deletions cut 4 bases from V and 2 bases from J, with 15 bases between. This CDR3 has 15 residues. The CDR3 nucleotides are TGTGCCAGCAGTTTTTCAGTGGGGGAGGCCTACGAGCAGTACTTC. Protein: CASSFSVGEAYEQYF.

This clone was seen only a few times. The J gene is TRBJ2-7, the V gene TRBV5-8; 7 bases are a match to TRBD1. The CDR3 runs to 17 residues. V dropped 3 bases and J dropped 0; count of bases not matched to a gene: 12. Per germline, CDR1 SGHTS and CDR2 YDEGEE. The CDR3 spells CASSWLPGQRSSYEQYF. CDR3 sequence (DNA): TGTGCCAGCAGCTGGTTACCGGGACAGAGATCCTCCTACGAGCAGTACTTC.

This clone came up a few times. This chain uses TRBV30 with TRBJ1-3; possibly TRBD1 for D (6 bases). The CDR3 sequence is 15 residues long. V was pared by 0 bases and J by 0 bases, with 9 bases between. CDR1 GTSNPN and CDR2 SVGIG come from the germline V gene (reference sequence). The CDR3 here is CAWSVGGLSGNTIYF. CDR3 DNA sequence: TGTGCCTGGAGTGTTGGGGGGCTCTCTGGAAACACCATATATTTT.

V is TRBV7-9 and J is TRBJ2-7; a weak D match, TRBD1 (5 bases). This CDR3 is 11 amino acids long. From germline, CDR1 is SEHNR and CDR2 FQNEAQ (reference sequence). Between the trimmed V and J ends, which lost 5 bases and 6 bases, there was a span of 8 bases. This CDR3 is CASSTGLEQYF. The CDR3 DNA reads as TGTGCCAGCAGCACAGGCCTCGAGCAGTACTTC.

The chain recombines TRBV5-3 with TRBJ2-1, with 12 bases fitting TRBD2. TRBV5-3 is marked as an open reading frame, function uncertain. The CDR3 sequence is 19 residues long. J gave up 3 bases and V 4 bases, and 14 bases lay outside the gene matches. CDR3 loop: CARSPGTSGLLDVYNEQFF. The DNA for the CDR3 is TGTGCCAGAAGCCCAGGGACTAGCGGGCTACTTGATGTCTACAATGAGCAGTTCTTC.

The count of this clone is one. The chain links TRBV9 to TRBJ2-7; 14 nucleotides agree with TRBD2. Unmatched junction bases numbered 5, after V lost 3 bases and J lost 6 bases. Germline lookup yields CDR1 SGDLS and CDR2 YYNGEE. This CDR3 is 15 amino acids long. The CDR3 protein is CASSATTSGRGEQYF. The DNA for the CDR3 is TGTGCCAGCAGCGCTACGACTAGCGGGAGGGGCGAGCAGTACTTC.

This chain links TRBV2 with TRBJ1-3; D not resolved. The CDR3 has 16 amino acids. Between the trimmed V and J ends, which lost 6 bases and 2 bases, there was a span of 17 bases. Per the germline V gene, CDR1 is SNHLY and CDR2 is FYNNEI. CDR3 region: CASSRRADLTGNTIYF. The DNA of the CDR3 is TGTGCCAGCAGCCGACGGGCGGACTTGACTGGAAACACCATATATTTT. Complete variable domain (other parts from reference TRBV2 and TRBJ1-3): EPEVTQTPSHQVTQMGQEVILRCVPISNHLYFYWYRQILGQKVEFLVSFYNNEISEKSEIFDDQFSVERPDGSNFTLKIRSTKLEDSAMYFCASSRRADLTGNTIYFGEGSWLTVV.

The genes are TRBV6-6 and TRBJ2-1; perhaps TRBD2 as D (5 bases). With 7 bases removed from V and 3 bases from J, the gap between germline ends came to 10 bases. This CDR3 is 13 amino acids long. Germline V gives CDR1 MNHNY, CDR2 SVGAGI (reference sequence). The CDR3 reads CASNRGDYNEQFF. In DNA form, the CDR3 reads TGTGCCAGCAACCGGGGTGACTACAATGAGCAGTTCTTC.

Notes on this clone: Additional DNA sequences in this sample encode the identical CDR3. The chain employs TRBV28 and TRBJ2-3; D remains ambiguous. Trimming removed 5 bases at V and 2 bases at J, with 5 bases between. Looked up from germline, CDR1 is MDHEN and CDR2 is SYDVKM. This CDR3 is 12 amino acids long. The DNA of the CDR3 is TGTGCCAGCAGTCCTTCCACAGATACGCAGTATTTT. This translates into CASSPSTDTQYF.

A single count supports this clone. The DNA for the CDR3 is TGCGCCAGCAGCCTCGGACAGGGGACAACCTCAGATACGCAGTATTTT. This sequence encodes CASSLGQGTTSDTQYF. The V gene is TRBV5-1, the J gene TRBJ2-3; 9 bases match TRBD1. Germline CDR1 SGHRS, CDR2 YFSETQ. The CDR3 contains 16 residues. V lost 4 bases to trimming and J lost 4 bases; unmatched junction nucleotides: 10.

The chain employs TRBV2 and TRBJ2-3, with TRBD2 identical over 14 bases. The trim removed 8 bases at V and 0 bases at J, leaving 16 bases unmatched. The CDR3 runs 20 residues. Germline CDR1 reads SNHLY; CDR2 reads FYNNEI. This chain's CDR3 is CASLGGGLAGAGSSTDTQYF. The CDR3 DNA reads as TGTGCCAGCTTAGGAGGGGGACTAGCGGGAGCGGGGTCTAGCACAGATACGCAGTATTTT.

The V call is TRBV9, the J call TRBJ2-2, with D perhaps given as TRBD1 or TRBD2 (5 bases each). CDR1 is SGDLS and CDR2 is YYNGEE in the germline V gene. The V and J ends lost 0 bases and 5 bases respectively, with 8 bases between them. This CDR3 contains 14 residues. The DNA for the CDR3 is TGTGCCAGCAGCGTAGCGGGGCGAACCGGGGAGCTGTTTTTT. It translates to CASSVAGRTGELFF.

The chain carries TRBV19 and TRBJ1-1; 7 bases are shared with TRBD1. The V gene's germline CDR1 is LNHDA and CDR2 SQIVND (reference sequence). The J segment lost 10 bases and the V segment lost 6 bases, leaving 8 bases of the junction unmatched. The length of the CDR3 is 12 residues. The CDR3 protein is CASSPRQGSAFF. DNA for the CDR3: TGTGCCAGTAGCCCGCGACAGGGCTCAGCTTTCTTT.

The rearrangement joins TRBV28 to TRBJ1-2; TRBD1 is a possible D gene (5 bases). V was cut by 2 bases and J by 3 bases, with 16 bases left in between. The germline V gene has CDR1 MDHEN and CDR2 SYDVKM. The CDR3 covers 16 residues. The CDR3 region is CASSLGTTWGDYGYTF. DNA of the CDR3: TGTGCCAGCAGTTTAGGGACTACGTGGGGGGACTATGGCTACACCTTC.

V usage is TRBV6-6 and J usage is TRBJ1-1; no firm D call. Germline lookup yields CDR1 MNHNY and CDR2 SVGAGI (reference sequence). The CDR3 consists of 14 residues. The germline V and J ends were trimmed by 2 bases and 0 bases, with 7 bases remaining between them. The chain's CDR3 is CASSYSLLNTEAFF. The CDR3 DNA reads as TGTGCCAGCAGTTACAGTCTTCTGAACACTGAAGCTTTCTTT.

Only one count was recorded for this clone. The chain employs TRBV5-1 and TRBJ1-1; no clear D gene. CDR3 length equals 14 residues. The V gene's germline CDR1 is SGHRS and CDR2 YFSETQ. V was trimmed by 2 bases and J by 1 base, leaving 9 bases between them. The CDR3 loop reads CASSFAGGNTEAFF. As DNA, the CDR3 is TGCGCCAGCAGCTTCGCGGGTGGGAACACTGAAGCTTTCTTT.

The rearrangement joins TRBV5-4 to TRBJ1-2, with D possibly TRBD1 on 6 matching bases. Trimming took 3 bases from V and 0 from J, leaving 12 bases between them. Germline CDR1 reads SGHNT; CDR2 reads YYREEE (reference sequence). The CDR3 contains 15 residues. The CDR3 is CASSSTGRANYGYTF. CDR3 coding DNA: TGTGCCAGCAGCTCAACAGGGCGTGCTAACTATGGCTACACCTTC.

V gene TRBV6-5 combines with J gene TRBJ2-7; TRBD2 might be the D (6 bases). Germline loops: CDR1 MNHEY, CDR2 SVGAGI. Trimming shortened V by 0 bases and J by 2 bases, and 14 bases separated the two germline ends. The CDR3 is made up of 16 amino acids. CDR3 amino acids: CASSYSRDSATYEQYF. CDR3 coding DNA: TGTGCCAGCAGTTACTCGCGGGACTCCGCTACCTACGAGCAGTACTTC.

The chain links TRBV6-5 to TRBJ1-5; unclear D gene. The CDR3 contains 16 residues. V lost 0 bases, J lost 3 bases, and 12 bases lay in between. Germline lookup yields CDR1 MNHEY and CDR2 SVGAGI. The CDR3 coding sequence is TGTGCCAGCAGTTACTCTTCCAGCGCCATCAATCAGCCCCAGCATTTT. Its translation is CASSYSSSAINQPQHF.

The rearrangement joins TRBV28 to TRBJ2-1; D is possibly TRBD2 (5 bases). The V end lost 7 bases, the J end lost 15 bases, and 19 bases lay between the germline ends. The germline V gene encodes CDR1 MDHEN and CDR2 SYDVKM. The CDR3 runs 12 residues. The CDR3 DNA sequence: TGTGCCAGCACTGCTAGGTCCGGGGTATGGTTCTTC. It yields the protein CASTARSGVWFF. The complete variable domain, with remaining parts taken from reference TRBV28 and TRBJ2-1, reads DVKVTQSSRYLVKRTGEKVFLECVQDMDHENMFWYRQDPGLGLRLIYFSYDVKMKEKGDIPEGYSVSREKKERFSLILESASTNQTSMYLCASTARSGVWFFGPGTRLTVL.

The chain uses TRBV5-1 and TRBJ2-5; D uncertain. Germline loops: CDR1 SGHRS, CDR2 YFSETQ. V lost 4 bases, J lost 8 bases, and 12 bases lay in between. This CDR3 region has 12 residues. The CDR3 bases are TGCGCCAGCAGCGGCGCCTTCTATACCCAGTACTTC. This sequence encodes CASSGAFYTQYF.

By its share, this clone is large. V usage is TRBV5-3 and J usage is TRBJ2-3, with D possibly TRBD2 on 6 matching bases. TRBV5-3 belongs to the ORF category, with a function that is uncertain. The CDR3 covers 16 residues. The CDR3 nucleotides are TGTCCCCAGGTCCCATACCCAGGGAGGAGCGCAGATACGCAGTATTTT. Translating it yields CPQVPYPGRSADTQYF.